The clone carrying this T cell receptor (beta chain) has just a few counts. Antigen unknown. RNA transcripts gave rise to amplified TCR beta CDR3 regions. During a first-round RT-PCR of the TCR CDR3, the HTBI primer set was used. TCRdb independently ran MiXCR on the multiplex PCR reads; one entry per CDR3 protein. The data show 650,000 to 800,000 distinct CDR3 sequences, 45% seen once. This record belongs to a study of T cells in Graves' hyperthyroidism and ophthalmopathy. Trimming removed 8 bases at V and 0 bases at J, with 11 bases between. Germline CDR1 is WSHSY and CDR2 is SAAADI. The CDR3 length is 15 residues. Study-level points and caveats: In the blood, most expanded thyroid clonotypes above 0.001 appeared as well. Separation of ophthalmopathy from stable hyperthyroidism was achieved by a 13 V-J model.

Material for sequencing was peripheral blood or thyroid tissue (not recorded which). The receptor was isolated from an adult man with Graves' disease, either hyperthyroidism or ophthalmopathy (not recorded which). This chain uses TRBV10-2 with TRBJ1-6; tentatively, D is TRBD1 (5 bases). CDR3 coding DNA: TGCGCCAGCTCGGGGGGACCCTCCTATAATTCACCCCTCCACTTT. It encodes CASSGGPSYNSPLHF.